What follows are 5 T cell receptor beta chains derived from one specimen sequenced in a study of T cell responses to AZD1222 COVID-19 vaccine. Sequencing was performed with immunoSEQ multiplex PCR; in TCRdb, only in-frame clones are kept and a portion is missing. The sample lists about 81,000 clones, 92% occurring once. This sample comprised peripheral blood, obtained on day 0 of AZD1222 vaccination. The receptors shown here come from an adult in good health.

The V and J genes are TRBV4-2 and TRBJ1-2, with D tentatively TRBD1 (5 bases). The V and J ends lost 1 base and 7 bases respectively, with 19 bases between them. The germline V gene encodes CDR1 LGHNA and CDR2 YNFKEQ. CDR3 length: 16 amino acids. For the CDR3, the DNA is TGTGCCAGCAGCCAAGGAAGGTCGGGAGGGGCGGGTGGCTACACCTTC. Its translation is CASSQGRSGGAGGYTF.

V usage is TRBV2 and J usage is TRBJ2-5; D not resolved. The CDR3 contains 12 residues. Germline assignment: CDR1 SNHLY and CDR2 FYNNEI. Trimming shortened V by 7 bases and J by 4 bases, and 10 bases separated the two germline ends. For the CDR3, the DNA is TGTGCCAGCACTTCAATGGGAGAGACCCAGTACTTC. The encoded protein is CASTSMGETQYF.

The chain combines TRBV7-9 with TRBJ1-2, with 7 bases identical to TRBD1. The CDR3 sequence is 13 residues long. V shed 2 bases, J shed 10 bases, and the junction held 7 bases outside the gene matches. Looked up from germline, CDR1 is SEHNR and CDR2 is FQNEAQ (reference sequence). CDR3 residues: CASSLLQGPPYTF. CDR3 DNA: TGTGCCAGCAGCTTATTACAGGGGCCGCCCTACACCTTC.

The CDR3 spells CASSNLLVPGNNEQFF. The CDR3 DNA reads TGTGCCAGCAGCAACCTATTAGTGCCGGGAAACAATGAGCAGTTCTTC. This chain uses TRBV21-1 with TRBJ2-1; the D call in the table, TRBD2, was not verified against the DNA. TRBV21-1 is recorded as a pseudogene. The CDR3 is 16 residues long.

The rearrangement joins TRBV19 to TRBJ2-1; D possibly uses TRBD1 or TRBD2 (5 bases each). The CDR3 loop spans 14 amino acids. The V end was cut by 6 bases, the J end by 4 bases, with 13 bases between. The germline gives CDR1 LNHDA, CDR2 SQIVND (reference sequence). CDR3: CASRAGTDYNEQFF. The DNA for the CDR3 is TGTGCCAGTAGGGCCGGGACGGATTACAATGAGCAGTTCTTC.